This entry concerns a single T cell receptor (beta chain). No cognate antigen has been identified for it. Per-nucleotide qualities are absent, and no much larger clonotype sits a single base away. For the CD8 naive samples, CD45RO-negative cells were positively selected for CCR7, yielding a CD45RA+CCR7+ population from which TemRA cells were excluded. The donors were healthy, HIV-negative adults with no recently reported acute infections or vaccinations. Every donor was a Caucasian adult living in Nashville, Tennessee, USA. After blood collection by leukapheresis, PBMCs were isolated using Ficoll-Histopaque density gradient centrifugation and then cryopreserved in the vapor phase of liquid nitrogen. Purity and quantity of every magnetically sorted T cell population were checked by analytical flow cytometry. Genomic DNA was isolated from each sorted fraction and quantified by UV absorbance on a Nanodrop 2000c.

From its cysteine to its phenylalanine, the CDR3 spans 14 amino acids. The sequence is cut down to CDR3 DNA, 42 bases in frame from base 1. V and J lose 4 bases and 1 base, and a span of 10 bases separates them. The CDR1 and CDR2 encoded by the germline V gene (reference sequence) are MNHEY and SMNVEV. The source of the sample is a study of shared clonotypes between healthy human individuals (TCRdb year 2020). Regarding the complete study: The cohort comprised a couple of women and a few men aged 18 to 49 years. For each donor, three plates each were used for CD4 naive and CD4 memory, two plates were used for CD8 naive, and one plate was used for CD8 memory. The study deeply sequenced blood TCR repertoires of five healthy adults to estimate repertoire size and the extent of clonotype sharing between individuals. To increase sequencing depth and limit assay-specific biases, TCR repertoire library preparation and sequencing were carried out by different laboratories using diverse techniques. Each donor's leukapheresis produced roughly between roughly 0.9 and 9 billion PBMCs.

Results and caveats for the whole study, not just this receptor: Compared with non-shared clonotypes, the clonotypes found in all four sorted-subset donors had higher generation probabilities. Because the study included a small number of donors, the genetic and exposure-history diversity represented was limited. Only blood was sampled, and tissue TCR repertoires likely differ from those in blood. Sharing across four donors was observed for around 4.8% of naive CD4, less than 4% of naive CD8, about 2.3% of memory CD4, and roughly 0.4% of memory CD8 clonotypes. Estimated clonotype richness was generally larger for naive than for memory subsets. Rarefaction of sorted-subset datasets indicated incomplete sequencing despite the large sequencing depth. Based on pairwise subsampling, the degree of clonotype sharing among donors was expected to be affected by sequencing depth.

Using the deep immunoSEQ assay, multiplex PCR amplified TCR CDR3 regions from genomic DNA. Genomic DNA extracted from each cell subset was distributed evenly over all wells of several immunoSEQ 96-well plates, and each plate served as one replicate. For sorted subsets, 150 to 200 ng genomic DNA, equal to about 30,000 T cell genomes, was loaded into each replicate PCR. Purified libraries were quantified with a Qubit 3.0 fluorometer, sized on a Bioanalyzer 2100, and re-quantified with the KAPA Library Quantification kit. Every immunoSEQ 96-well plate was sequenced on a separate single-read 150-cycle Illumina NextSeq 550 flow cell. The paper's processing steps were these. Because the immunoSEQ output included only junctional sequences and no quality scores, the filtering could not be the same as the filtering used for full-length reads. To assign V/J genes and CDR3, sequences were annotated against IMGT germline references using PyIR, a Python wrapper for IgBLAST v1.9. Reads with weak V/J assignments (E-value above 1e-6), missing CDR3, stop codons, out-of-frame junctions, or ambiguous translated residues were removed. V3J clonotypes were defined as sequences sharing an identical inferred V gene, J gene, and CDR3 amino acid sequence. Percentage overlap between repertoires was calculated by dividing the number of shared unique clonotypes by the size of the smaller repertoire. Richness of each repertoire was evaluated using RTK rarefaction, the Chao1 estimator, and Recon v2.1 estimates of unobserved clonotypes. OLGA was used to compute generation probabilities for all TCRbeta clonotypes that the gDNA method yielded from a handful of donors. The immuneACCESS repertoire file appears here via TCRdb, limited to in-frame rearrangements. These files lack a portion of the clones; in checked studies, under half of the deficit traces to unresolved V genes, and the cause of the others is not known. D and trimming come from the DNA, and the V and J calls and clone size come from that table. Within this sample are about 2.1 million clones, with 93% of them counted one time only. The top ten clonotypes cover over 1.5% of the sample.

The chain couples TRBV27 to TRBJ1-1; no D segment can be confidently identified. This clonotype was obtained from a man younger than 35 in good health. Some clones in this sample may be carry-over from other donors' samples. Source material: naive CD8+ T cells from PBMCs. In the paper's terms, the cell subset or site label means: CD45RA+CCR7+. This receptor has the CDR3 CASSSRGKNTEAFF. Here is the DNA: TGTGCCAGCAGTTCCCGCGGCAAGAACACTGAAGCTTTCTTT.